The 9 T cell receptor beta chains presented below share a single source sample, sequenced in a study of response to subunit inactivated influenza vaccine. Each CDR3 protein gets one entry after TCRdb re-called the RT-PCR reads with MiXCR. Of roughly 780,000 distinct CDR3 sequences listed, about a fifth were seen once; the top ten hold 11%. The material sequenced was PBMCs from blood, taken 5 days after vaccination. Every receptor here comes from a man between 50 and 59 years old who received an inactivated influenza vaccine.

This clonotype was observed a few times. J is TRBJ2-7 and V is TRBV20-1, with D possibly TRBD2 on 6 matching bases. The CDR3 runs 14 residues. Germline V gives CDR1 DFQATT, CDR2 SNEGSKA (reference sequence). V was shortened by 5 bases and J by 2 bases, with 16 bases between the two germline ends. CDR3 DNA sequence: TGCAGTGCTCCCTTTTCCGGGGGAGCCTACGAGCAGTACTTC. Protein product: CSAPFSGGAYEQYF.

The chain couples TRBV15 to TRBJ2-1, with D tentatively TRBD1 (6 bases). The CDR3 totals 15 residues. Germline CDR1 and CDR2: LNHNV and YYDKDF (reference sequence). The V end was cut by 3 bases, the J end by 4 bases, with 13 bases between. The CDR3: CATSSRDNPYNEQFF. The CDR3 DNA sequence: TGTGCCACCAGCAGCCGGGACAACCCATACAATGAGCAGTTCTTC. The entire variable domain, with the rest obtained from reference TRBV15 and TRBJ2-1, is as follows: DAMVIQNPRYQVTQFGKPVTLSCSQTLNHNVMYWYQQKSSQAPKLLFHYYDKDFNNEADTPDNFQSRRPNTSFCFLDIRSPGLGDTAMYLCATSSRDNPYNEQFFGPGTRLTVL.

This clonotype has just a few counts. The chain couples TRBV7-2 to TRBJ2-5, with a weak D call TRBD1 (6 bases). CDR3 length equals 16 residues. Trimming pared 0 bases from V and 2 bases from J, leaving 13 bases between. Germline V gives CDR1 SGHTA, CDR2 FQGNSA. CDR3 loop: CASSLARGGGQETQYF. The CDR3, as DNA: TGTGCCAGCAGCTTAGCGAGAGGGGGTGGGCAAGAGACCCAGTACTTC.

The chain combines TRBV2 with TRBJ2-2, with 8 bases identical to TRBD1. With 3 bases clipped from V and 4 bases from J, the junction kept 4 bases outside the gene matches. The CDR3 covers 15 residues. Germline V lookup: CDR1 SNHLY, CDR2 FYNNEI. CDR3 in amino acids: CASSDDRGATGELFF. CDR3 DNA sequence: TGTGCCAGCAGTGATGACAGGGGCGCCACCGGGGAGCTGTTTTTT.

The genes are TRBV6-5 and TRBJ2-2; D gene uncertain. Germline CDR1 and CDR2: MNHEY and SVGAGI. Trimming removed 4 bases at V and 7 bases at J, with 10 bases between. This CDR3 comprises 13 residues. The CDR3 loop is CASSSFVNGELFF. CDR3 coding DNA: TGTGCCAGCAGTTCGTTCGTAAACGGGGAGCTGTTTTTT.

V gene TRBV12-3 or TRBV12-4 combines with J gene TRBJ1-2; 7 bases match TRBD1. V was clipped by 3 bases and J by 8 bases; unmatched bases: 15. The CDR3 covers 16 residues. As DNA, the CDR3 is TGTGCCAGCAGTTTGAGCGACAGGGAATTTTCCGAGGGCTACACCTTC. Translating gives CASSLSDREFSEGYTF.

The V call is TRBV28, the J call TRBJ2-7, with D tentatively TRBD1 (7 bases). V shed 3 bases and J shed 1 base, with 13 bases lying between them. In germline, CDR1 is MDHEN, CDR2 SYDVKM. The CDR3 is 15 amino acids. CDR3 bases: TGTGCCAGCAGTTTCGGGGGACAGCGTTCCTACGAGCAGTACTTC. Protein sequence: CASSFGGQRSYEQYF.

The V gene is TRBV28, the J gene TRBJ2-5; 12 bases are a match to TRBD2. The germline gives CDR1 MDHEN, CDR2 SYDVKM. Trimming cost V 5 bases and J 5 bases; bases outside gene matches: 9. The CDR3 length is 16 residues. CDR3 DNA sequence: TGTGCCAGCAGTATACCAGGACTAGCGGGGTGGGAGACCCAGTACTTC. Its translation is CASSIPGLAGWETQYF.

This clonotype has a handful of counts. V and J are TRBV11-2 and TRBJ1-2, with D perhaps TRBD1 (6 bases). The CDR3 is 14 amino acids. CDR1 and CDR2 from the germline V gene are SGHAT and FQNNGV. V was shortened by 2 bases and J by 3 bases, with 10 bases between the two germline ends. CDR3 nucleotide sequence: TGTGCCAGCAGCTTAAGTTGGACAGACTATGGCTACACCTTC. Its protein product is CASSLSWTDYGYTF. Full variable domain (remainder filled in from reference TRBV11-2 and TRBJ1-2): EAGVAQSPRYKIIEKRQSVAFWCNPISGHATLYWYQQILGQGPKLLIQFQNNGVVDDSQLPKDRFSAERLKGVDSTLKIQPAKLEDSAVYLCASSLSWTDYGYTFGSGTRLTVV.